The 23 T cell receptor beta chains presented below share a single source sample, sequenced in a study of regulatory T cells in long-lasting Graves disease. Stated time point: newly diagnosed GD, antithyroid drugs for less than 3 months. PBMCs provided the RNA from which the TCR library was made. Arm-PCR of CDR3 regions and iRepertoire HTBI primers were the basis on which TCR beta libraries were built. TCRdb passed the multiplex PCR reads through MiXCR, listing each CDR3 protein once. The sample records approximately 480,000 distinct CDR3 sequences, about 17% being singletons. These data were also reused for a study on T cells in Graves' hyperthyroidism and ophthalmopathy.

Sequencing used peripheral blood mononuclear cells (PBMCs), obtained at new diagnosis, from a patient treated with antithyroid drugs. All receptors come from a man in his forties or fifties with Graves disease.

This clonotype was counted a few times. V is TRBV7-3 and J is TRBJ2-4, with D perhaps matching TRBD2 (7 bases). Germline-derived CDR1 and CDR2 are SGHTA and FQGTGA. The CDR3 spans 16 residues. Between the trimmed V and J ends, which lost 1 base and 0 bases, there was a span of 10 bases. The CDR3 DNA reads as TGTGCCAGCAGCTTAAAGGGGGGGCGAGCCAAAAACATTCAGTACTTC. Amino acids: CASSLKGGRAKNIQYF.

This clonotype was seen more than once but under ten times. This could be a read error, since a much larger clone is one nucleotide away. DNA for the CDR3: TGCGCCCGCAGCTTGGGGCTAGCGGGAGTCGACGAGCAGTACTTC. Translated, it gives CARSLGLAGVDEQYF. This sequence joins TRBV5-1 and TRBJ2-7, with 10 nucleotides matching TRBD2. Germline V gene sequence: CDR1 SGHRS, CDR2 YFSETQ. There are 15 residues in the CDR3.

This clonotype showed up just once. This may be a read error, as it is one base from a much larger clone. This chain connects TRBV11-2 to TRBJ2-5, with TRBD1 identical over 11 bases. Per germline, CDR1 SGHAT and CDR2 FQNNGV. This CDR3 comprises 15 residues. Trimming removed 5 bases from V and 5 bases from J; junction bases left unmatched: 7. CDR3 sequence: CASSPDRGPTETQYF. The CDR3 bases are TGTGCCAGCAGCCCGGACAGGGGGCCTACGGAGACCCAGTACTTC.

The V and J genes are TRBV6-2 or TRBV6-3 and TRBJ2-3, with a weak D call TRBD2 (6 bases). The CDR3 extends over 14 amino acids. V gave up 5 bases and J gave up 2 bases, with 11 bases separating them. From germline, CDR1 is MNHEY and CDR2 SVGEGT. Here the CDR3 reads CASSRADYTDTQYF. For the CDR3, the DNA is TGTGCCAGCAGTCGAGCGGACTACACAGATACGCAGTATTTT.

This clonotype appeared many times. V is TRBV24-1 and J is TRBJ2-3; no definite D call. Per the germline V gene, CDR1 is KGHDR and CDR2 is SFDVKD. This CDR3 comprises 13 residues. The V end was cut by 4 bases, the J end by 2 bases, with 6 bases between. The CDR3 sequence is CATSDPITDTQYF. CDR3 sequence (DNA): TGTGCCACCAGTGACCCGATCACAGATACGCAGTATTTT.

This clonotype occurred a few times. This chain joins TRBV25-1 and TRBJ2-3; TRBD2 agrees at 8 bases. Unmatched junction bases numbered 13, after V lost 6 bases and J lost 8 bases. CDR1 is MGHDK and CDR2 is SYGVNS in the germline V gene. CDR3 length: 15 amino acids. CDR3 loop: CASSEGPVGGGTQYF. The CDR3 DNA sequence: TGTGCCAGCAGCGAAGGTCCCGTCGGGGGGGGTACGCAGTATTTT.

The rearrangement uses TRBV5-1 and TRBJ2-7, with D possibly being TRBD2 (6 bases). The V end lost 0 bases, the J end lost 4 bases, and 11 bases lay between the germline ends. This CDR3 spans 14 amino acids. From germline, CDR1 is SGHRS and CDR2 YFSETQ. The CDR3 bases are TGCGCCAGCAGCTTGGTAGCGGCCATGTACGAGCAGTACTTC. Protein product: CASSLVAAMYEQYF.

CDR3 sequence (DNA): TGCGCCAGCAGCTTCGGGACAAACTACAATGAGCAGTTCTTC. Translation gives CASSFGTNYNEQFF. The gene calls are TRBV5-1 and TRBJ2-1, with D possibly matching TRBD1 (6 bases). V lost 2 bases and J 3 bases, leaving 9 bases between the germline ends. Germline CDR1 is SGHRS and CDR2 is YFSETQ. The CDR3 runs 14 residues.

Ten or more counts support this clonotype. V gene TRBV30 combines with J gene TRBJ2-7, with D perhaps TRBD2 (5 bases). Trimming pared 3 bases from V and 2 bases from J, leaving 8 bases between. Germline values: CDR1 GTSNPN, CDR2 SVGIG (reference sequence). CDR3 size: 12 residues. The CDR3 bases are TGTGCCTGGAGCGGGATCGCCTACGAGCAGTACTTC. This codes for CAWSGIAYEQYF. The complete variable domain, with remaining parts taken from reference TRBV30 and TRBJ2-7, reads SQTIHQWPATLVQPVGSPLSLECTVEGTSNPNLYWYRQAAGRGLQLLFYSVGIGQISSEVPQNLSASRPQDRQFILSSKKLLLSDSGFYLCAWSGIAYEQYFGPGTRLTVT.

Many counts were recorded for this clonotype. This chain joins TRBV5-1 and TRBJ2-7; the match to TRBD2 covers 15 bases. The V segment lost 3 bases and the J segment 4 bases; nucleotides outside the gene matches: 2. Per germline, CDR1 SGHRS and CDR2 YFSETQ. The CDR3 has 15 amino acids. The chain's CDR3 is CASSSGTSGRYEQYF. CDR3 DNA: TGCGCCAGCAGCTCCGGGACTAGCGGGAGGTACGAGCAGTACTTC.

In this sample, this clonotype turned up many times. CDR3 DNA: TGTGCCTGGAGTGTACGGCAGGGAGGTGGCTATGGCTACACCTTC. It encodes CAWSVRQGGGYGYTF. The J gene is TRBJ1-2, the V gene TRBV30, with a weak D call TRBD1 (5 bases). Trimming took off 0 bases at V and 4 bases at J, with 15 bases between the two ends. This CDR3 is built from 15 residues. In germline, CDR1 is GTSNPN, CDR2 SVGIG (reference sequence).

This clonotype was counted many times. V gene TRBV6-2 or TRBV6-3 combines with J gene TRBJ2-7; tentative D call: TRBD2 (6 bases). This CDR3 has 15 amino acids. The germline V gene has CDR1 MNHEY and CDR2 SVGEGT. Trimming stripped 2 bases from V and 5 bases from J, with 16 bases between. CDR3 amino acids: CASSYAPGLAHEQYF. The DNA of the CDR3 is TGTGCCAGCAGTTACGCGCCGGGACTGGCCCACGAGCAGTACTTC.

This clonotype was counted only a few times. DNA for the CDR3: TGTGCCAGCAGCACAAACTATAGGCGGTGCAATGAGCAGTTCTTC. Translation gives CASSTNYRRCNEQFF. The J gene is TRBJ2-1, the V gene TRBV7-2; D is ambiguous. V dropped 5 bases and J dropped 6 bases, with 17 bases sitting between them. The CDR3 has 15 amino acids. The germline CDR1 and CDR2 sequences are SGHTA and FQGNSA.

This clonotype was detected only a few times. This chain joins TRBV24-1 and TRBJ2-6; possibly TRBD1 for D (6 bases). CDR1 is KGHDR and CDR2 is SFDVKD in the germline V gene. The CDR3 length is 17 residues. V lost 5 bases and J lost 0, with 13 bases in between. CDR3 sequence: CATSGRDTFSGANVLTF. In DNA form, the CDR3 reads TGTGCCACCAGTGGTCGGGACACCTTCTCTGGGGCCAACGTCCTGACTTTC.

This clonotype was recorded many times. This chain uses TRBV24-1 with TRBJ2-3, with 9 bases matching TRBD1. Germline loops: CDR1 KGHDR, CDR2 SFDVKD. The V and J ends lost 3 bases and 3 bases, in that order; junction bases with no gene match: 6. The CDR3 consists of 16 residues. The CDR3 DNA follows: TGTGCCACCAGTGATCCCGGGACAGGGATGACAGATACGCAGTATTTT. This sequence encodes CATSDPGTGMTDTQYF.

The V gene is TRBV20-1, the J gene TRBJ2-1, with 9 bases aligning to TRBD2. From germline, CDR1 is DFQATT and CDR2 SNEGSKA (reference sequence). V lost 0 bases to trimming and J lost 6 bases; unmatched junction nucleotides: 6. There are 15 residues in the CDR3. The CDR3 is CSARDVLAGSNEQFF. The CDR3 region has the DNA TGCAGTGCTAGAGATGTTCTAGCGGGAAGCAATGAGCAGTTCTTC.

In its sample, this clonotype was seen many times. V usage is TRBV11-3 and J usage is TRBJ2-3; D is ambiguous. The CDR3 length is 15 residues. Deletions cut 0 bases from V and 0 bases from J, with 7 bases between. CDR1 is SGHNT, CDR2 YENEEA, per germline. CDR3 sequence (DNA): TGTGCCAGCAGCTTAGATCAACGCAGCACAGATACGCAGTATTTT. Translation gives CASSLDQRSTDTQYF.

This clonotype was seen repeatedly, ten times or more. This chain links TRBV5-1 with TRBJ1-2; D call uncertain. The V end was cut by 4 bases, the J end by 0 bases, with 10 bases between. This CDR3 contains 14 residues. CDR1 is SGHRS, CDR2 YFSETQ, per germline. The CDR3 bases are TGCGCCAGCAGCGCGGACGGTGCTAACTATGGCTACACCTTC. Translated: CASSADGANYGYTF. Full variable domain (remainder filled in from reference TRBV5-1 and TRBJ1-2): KAGVTQTPRYLIKTRGQQVTLSCSPISGHRSVSWYQQTPGQGLQFLFEYFSETQRNKGNFPGRFSGRQFSNSRSEMNVSTLELGDSALYLCASSADGANYGYTFGSGTRLTVV.

Concerning this clonotype itself: This may come from a read error, since a much larger clone is one base off. This chain links TRBV20-1 with TRBJ2-2; 7 bases match TRBD1. The CDR3 length is 14 residues. V lost 6 bases to trimming and J lost 2 bases; unmatched junction nucleotides: 6. CDR1 and CDR2 (germline): DFQATT, SNEGSKA (reference sequence). The CDR3 here is CSARDSINTGELFF. The CDR3 DNA reads TGCAGTGCCCGGGACAGCATCAACACCGGGGAGCTGTTTTTT.

V usage is TRBV12-3 or TRBV12-4 and J usage is TRBJ2-1, with 12 positions matching TRBD2. J gave up 8 bases and V 2 bases, and 4 bases lay outside the gene matches. The CDR3 is made up of 15 amino acids. CDR3 coding DNA: TGTGCCAGCAGTTTAACGACTAGCGGGAGACATGAGCAGTTCTTC. Its protein is CASSLTTSGRHEQFF.

This clonotype has ten or more counts. The chain combines TRBV6-1 with TRBJ1-2; a possible D gene is TRBD1 (6 bases). The CDR3 runs to 13 residues. V was pared by 7 bases and J by 5 bases, with 14 bases between. Germline CDR1 MNHNS, CDR2 SASEGT. The CDR3 nucleotides are TGTGCCAGCATGAATAGGGGGGTTTATGGCTACACCTTC. This sequence encodes CASMNRGVYGYTF.

This clonotype was counted between two and nine times. V is TRBV6-2 or TRBV6-3 and J is TRBJ1-4; D unresolved. V was shortened by 6 bases and J by 0 bases, with 11 bases between the two germline ends. From germline, CDR1 is MNHEY and CDR2 SVGEGT. This CDR3 comprises 15 residues. CDR3 region: CASRDPPPTNEKLFF. CDR3 sequence (DNA): TGTGCCAGCAGGGACCCACCGCCAACTAATGAAAAACTGTTTTTT.

Ten or more counts support this clonotype. The chain links TRBV2 to TRBJ2-1; weak D call: TRBD1 (6 bases). Trimming cost V 6 bases and J 0 bases, with 12 bases left between them. This CDR3 region has 15 residues. Germline assignment: CDR1 SNHLY and CDR2 FYNNEI. CDR3 in amino acids: CASRDRDGSYNEQFF. The CDR3 DNA is TGTGCCAGCAGGGACAGAGACGGCTCCTACAATGAGCAGTTCTTC.